This TCR beta chain was captured by sequencing in a study of T cell clonotyping in hematopoietic cell transplantation. As for the study in general: Pretransplant recipient samples were taken after cytoreduction. Study conclusions and caveats: Pathologically expanded recipient clonotypes increased progressively from day 30 to day 180 as diversity fell.

Time point noted: recipient sample about 28 days before transplant, after cytoreduction. A note on this clone: Its antigen remains unidentified.

This CDR3 region has 14 residues. Trimming cost V 6 bases and J 4 bases, with 15 bases left between them. Germline lookup yields CDR1 MNHEY and CDR2 SMNVEV (reference sequence). Libraries were prepared by immunoSEQ multiplex PCR; TCRdb keeps only in-frame clonotypes and omits some of them. The data contain about 76,000 clones, 90% to 96% of them seen just once; the ten biggest clones take up around 1.5%. The rearrangement uses TRBV27 and TRBJ1-1, with D tentatively TRBD1 (6 bases). The sequenced sample was peripheral blood mononuclear cells, obtained before stem cell transplant. This TCR was recovered from a woman aged 50 to 60 with acute myeloid leukemia. Some clones in this sample may be carry-over from other donors' samples. The CDR3 protein is CASRSTGRRTEAFF. For the CDR3, the DNA is TGTGCCAGCAGATCCACAGGGAGGCGCACTGAAGCTTTCTTT.